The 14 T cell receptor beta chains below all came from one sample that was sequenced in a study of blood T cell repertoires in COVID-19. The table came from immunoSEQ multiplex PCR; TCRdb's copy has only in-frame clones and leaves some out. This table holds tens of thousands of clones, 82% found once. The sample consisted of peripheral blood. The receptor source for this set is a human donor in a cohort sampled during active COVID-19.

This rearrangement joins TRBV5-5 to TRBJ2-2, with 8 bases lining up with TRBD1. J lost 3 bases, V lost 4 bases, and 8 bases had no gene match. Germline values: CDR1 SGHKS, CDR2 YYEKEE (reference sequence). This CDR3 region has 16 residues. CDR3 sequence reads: CASSLQGAEDTGELFF. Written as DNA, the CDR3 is TGTGCCAGCAGCCTCCAGGGGGCGGAAGACACCGGGGAGCTGTTTTTT.

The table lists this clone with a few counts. The CDR3: CASSPPPHRLPTDTQYF. In nucleotides, the CDR3 is TGTGCCAGCAGTCCTCCCCCCCACAGATTACCCACAGATACGCAGTATTTT. This chain links TRBV27 with TRBJ2-3, with no clear D. CDR3 length equals 17 residues. V was pared by 5 bases and J by 2 bases, with 20 bases between. Germline CDR1 is MNHEY and CDR2 is SMNVEV (reference sequence).

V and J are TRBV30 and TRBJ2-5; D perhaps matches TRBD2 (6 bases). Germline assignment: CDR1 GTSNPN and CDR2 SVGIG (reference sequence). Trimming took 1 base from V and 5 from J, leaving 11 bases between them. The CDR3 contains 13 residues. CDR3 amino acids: CAWSGQGRETQYF. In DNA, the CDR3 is TGTGCCTGGAGTGGTCAAGGGAGGGAGACCCAGTACTTC.

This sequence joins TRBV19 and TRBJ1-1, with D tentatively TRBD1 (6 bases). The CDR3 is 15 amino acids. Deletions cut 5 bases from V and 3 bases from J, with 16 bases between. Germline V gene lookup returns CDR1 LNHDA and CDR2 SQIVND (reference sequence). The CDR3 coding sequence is TGTGCCAGTAGTTTTGGAAGGGGGTTTGACACTGAAGCTTTCTTT. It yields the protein CASSFGRGFDTEAFF. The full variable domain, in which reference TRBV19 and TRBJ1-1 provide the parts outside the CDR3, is DGGITQSPKYLFRKEGQNVTLSCEQNLNHDAMYWYRQDPGQGLRLIYYSQIVNDFQKGDIAEGYSVSREKKESFPLTVTSAQKNPTAFYLCASSFGRGFDTEAFFGQGTRLTVV.

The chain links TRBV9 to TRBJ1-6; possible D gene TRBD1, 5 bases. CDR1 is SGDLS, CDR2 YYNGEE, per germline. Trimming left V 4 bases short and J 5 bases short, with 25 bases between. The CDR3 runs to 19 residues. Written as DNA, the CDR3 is TGTGCCAGCAGCCCCCGGGACTCTCGATCTGGCTTAGATAATTCACCCCTCCACTTT. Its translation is CASSPRDSRSGLDNSPLHF. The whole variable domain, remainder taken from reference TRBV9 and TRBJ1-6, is DSGVTQTPKHLITATGQRVTLRCSPRSGDLSVYWYQQSLDQGLQFLIQYYNGEERAKGNILERFSAQQFPDLHSELNLSSLELGDSALYFCASSPRDSRSGLDNSPLHFGNGTRLTVT.

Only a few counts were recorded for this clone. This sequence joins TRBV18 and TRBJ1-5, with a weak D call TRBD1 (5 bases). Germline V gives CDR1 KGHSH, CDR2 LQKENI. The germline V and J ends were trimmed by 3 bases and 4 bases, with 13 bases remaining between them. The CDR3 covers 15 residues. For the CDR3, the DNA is TGTGCCAGCTCACCCGTAGGGGCCGGGAATCAGCCCCAGCATTTT. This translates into CASSPVGAGNQPQHF.

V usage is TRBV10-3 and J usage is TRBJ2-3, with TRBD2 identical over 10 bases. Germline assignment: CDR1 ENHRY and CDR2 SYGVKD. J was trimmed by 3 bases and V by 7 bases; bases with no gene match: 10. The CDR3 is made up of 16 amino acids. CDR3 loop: CAITPLSSGGTDTQYF. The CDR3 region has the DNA TGTGCCATCACCCCCCTATCTAGCGGGGGTACAGATACGCAGTATTTT.

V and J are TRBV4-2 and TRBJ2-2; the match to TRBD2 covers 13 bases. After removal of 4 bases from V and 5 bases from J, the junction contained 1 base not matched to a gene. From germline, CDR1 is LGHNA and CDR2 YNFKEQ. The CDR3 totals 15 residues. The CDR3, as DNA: TGTGCCAGCAGCCCGACTAGCGGGGGGACCGGGGAGCTGTTTTTT. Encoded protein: CASSPTSGGTGELFF.

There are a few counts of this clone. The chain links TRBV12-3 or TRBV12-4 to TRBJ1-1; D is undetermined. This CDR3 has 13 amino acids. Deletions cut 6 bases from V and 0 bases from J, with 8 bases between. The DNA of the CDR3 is TGTGCCAGCAGGAATACGGTGAACACTGAAGCTTTCTTT. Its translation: CASRNTVNTEAFF.

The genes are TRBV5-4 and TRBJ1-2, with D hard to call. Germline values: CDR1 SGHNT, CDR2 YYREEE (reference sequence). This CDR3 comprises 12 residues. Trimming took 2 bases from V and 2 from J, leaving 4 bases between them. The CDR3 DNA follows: TGTGCCAGCAGCTTCCAGAACTATGGCTACACCTTC. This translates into CASSFQNYGYTF.

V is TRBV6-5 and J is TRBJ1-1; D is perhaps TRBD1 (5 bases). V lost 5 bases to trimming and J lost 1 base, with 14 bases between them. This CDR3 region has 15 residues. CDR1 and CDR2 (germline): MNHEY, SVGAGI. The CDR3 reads CASSIAGFWNTEAFF. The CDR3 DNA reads TGTGCCAGCAGTATAGCAGGGTTCTGGAACACTGAAGCTTTCTTT.

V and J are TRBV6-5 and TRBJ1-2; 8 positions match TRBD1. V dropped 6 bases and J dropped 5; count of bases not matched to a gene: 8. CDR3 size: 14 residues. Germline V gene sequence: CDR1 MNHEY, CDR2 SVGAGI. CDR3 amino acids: CASSPGQGVYGYTF. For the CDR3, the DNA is TGTGCCAGCAGCCCCGGACAGGGAGTTTATGGCTACACCTTC.

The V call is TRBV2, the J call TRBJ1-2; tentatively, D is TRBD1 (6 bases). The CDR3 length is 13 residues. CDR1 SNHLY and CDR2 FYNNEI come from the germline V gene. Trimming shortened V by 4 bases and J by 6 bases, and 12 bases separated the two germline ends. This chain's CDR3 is CASSGRRGDGYTF. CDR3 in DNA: TGTGCCAGCAGTGGGCGCAGGGGCGATGGCTACACCTTC.

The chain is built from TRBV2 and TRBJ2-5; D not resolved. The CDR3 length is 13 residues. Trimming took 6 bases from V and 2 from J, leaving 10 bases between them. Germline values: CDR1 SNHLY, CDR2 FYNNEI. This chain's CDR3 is CASRSPGQETQYF. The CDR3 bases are TGTGCCAGCAGGTCCCCGGGTCAAGAGACCCAGTACTTC.